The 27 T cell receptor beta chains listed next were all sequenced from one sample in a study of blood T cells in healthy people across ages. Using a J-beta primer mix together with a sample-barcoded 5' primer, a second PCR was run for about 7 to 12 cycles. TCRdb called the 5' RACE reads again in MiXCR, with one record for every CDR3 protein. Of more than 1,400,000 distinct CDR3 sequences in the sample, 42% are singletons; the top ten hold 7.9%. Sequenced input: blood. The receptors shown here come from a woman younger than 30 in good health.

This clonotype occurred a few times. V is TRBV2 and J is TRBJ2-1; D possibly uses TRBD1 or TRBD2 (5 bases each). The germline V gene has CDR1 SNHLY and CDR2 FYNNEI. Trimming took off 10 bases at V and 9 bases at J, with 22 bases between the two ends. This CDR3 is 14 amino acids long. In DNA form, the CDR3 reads TGTGCCACCTCATTAGGACTGGGTGGGGGTGAGCAGTTCTTC. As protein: CATSLGLGGGEQFF.

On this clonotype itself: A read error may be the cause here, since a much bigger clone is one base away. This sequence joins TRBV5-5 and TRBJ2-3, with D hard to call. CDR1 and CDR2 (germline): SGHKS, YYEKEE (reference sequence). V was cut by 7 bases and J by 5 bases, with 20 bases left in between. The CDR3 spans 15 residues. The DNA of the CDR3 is TGTGCCAGCCGAACCCCGGACCGAGTAGAAGATACGCAGTATTTT. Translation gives CASRTPDRVEDTQYF.

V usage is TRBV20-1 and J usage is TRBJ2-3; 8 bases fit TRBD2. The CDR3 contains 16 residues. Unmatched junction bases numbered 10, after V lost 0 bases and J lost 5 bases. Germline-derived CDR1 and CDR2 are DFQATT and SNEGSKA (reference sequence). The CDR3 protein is CSARDRVAGPRDTQYF. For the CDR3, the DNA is TGCAGTGCTAGAGATCGAGTAGCGGGGCCACGAGATACGCAGTATTTT.

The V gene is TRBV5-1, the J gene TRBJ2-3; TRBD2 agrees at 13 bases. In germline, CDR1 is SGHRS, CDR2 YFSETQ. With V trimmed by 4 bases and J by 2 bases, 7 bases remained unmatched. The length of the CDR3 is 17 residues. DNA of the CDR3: TGCGCCAGCAGCGTTAGACTAGCGGGGGGTTTCACAGATACGCAGTATTTT. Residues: CASSVRLAGGFTDTQYF.

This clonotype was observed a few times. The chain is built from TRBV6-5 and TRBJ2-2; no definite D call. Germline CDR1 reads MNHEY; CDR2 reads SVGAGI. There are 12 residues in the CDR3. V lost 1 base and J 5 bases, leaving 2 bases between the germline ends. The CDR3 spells CASSYFTGELFF. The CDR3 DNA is TGTGCCAGCAGTTACTTTACCGGGGAGCTGTTTTTT.

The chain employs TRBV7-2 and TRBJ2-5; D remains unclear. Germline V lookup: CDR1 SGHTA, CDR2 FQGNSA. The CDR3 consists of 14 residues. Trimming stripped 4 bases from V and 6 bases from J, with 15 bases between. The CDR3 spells CASSSTVAHKTQYF. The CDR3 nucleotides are TGTGCCAGCAGCTCGACCGTGGCCCATAAGACCCAGTACTTC.

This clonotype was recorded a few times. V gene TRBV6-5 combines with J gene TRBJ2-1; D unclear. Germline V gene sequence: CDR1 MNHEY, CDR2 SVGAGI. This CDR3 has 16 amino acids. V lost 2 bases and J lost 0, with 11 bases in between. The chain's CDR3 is CASSYQDPSSYNEQFF. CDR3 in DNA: TGTGCCAGCAGTTACCAGGACCCGAGCTCCTACAATGAGCAGTTCTTC.

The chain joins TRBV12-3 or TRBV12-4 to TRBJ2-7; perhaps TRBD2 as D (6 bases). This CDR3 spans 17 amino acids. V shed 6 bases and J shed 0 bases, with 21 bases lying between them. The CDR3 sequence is CASSPTRSGVSSYEQYF. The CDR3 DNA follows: TGTGCCAGCAGCCCGACTAGATCGGGGGTGAGCTCCTACGAGCAGTACTTC.

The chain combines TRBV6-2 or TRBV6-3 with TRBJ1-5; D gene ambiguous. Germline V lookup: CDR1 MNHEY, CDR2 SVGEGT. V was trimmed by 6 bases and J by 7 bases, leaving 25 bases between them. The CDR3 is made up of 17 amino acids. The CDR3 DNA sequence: TGTGCCAGCAGGATTGCACAGAGGGCACTCTCTAGGCAGCCCCAGCATTTT. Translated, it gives CASRIAQRALSRQPQHF.

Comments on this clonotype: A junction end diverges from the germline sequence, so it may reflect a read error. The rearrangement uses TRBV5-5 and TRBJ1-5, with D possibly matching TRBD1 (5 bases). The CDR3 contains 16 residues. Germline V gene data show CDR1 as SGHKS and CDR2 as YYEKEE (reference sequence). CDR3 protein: CAGSLAGGGSNQPQHF. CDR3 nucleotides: TGTGCCGGCAGCTTGGCGGGGGGTGGTAGCAATCAGCCCCAGCATTTT. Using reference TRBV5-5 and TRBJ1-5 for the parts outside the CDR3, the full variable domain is DAGVTQSPTHLIKTRGQQVTLRCSPISGHKSVSWYQQVLGQGPQFIFQYYEKEERGRGNFPDRFSARQFPNYSSELNVNALLLGDSALYLCAGSLAGGGSNQPQHFGDGTRLSIL.

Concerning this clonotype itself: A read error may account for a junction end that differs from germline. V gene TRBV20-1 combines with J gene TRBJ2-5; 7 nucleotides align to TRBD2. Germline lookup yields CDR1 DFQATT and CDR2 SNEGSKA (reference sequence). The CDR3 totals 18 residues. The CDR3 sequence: CGAPPILTSTSGQETQYF. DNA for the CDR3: TGCGGTGCTCCCCCAATATTGACTAGCACCTCAGGCCAAGAGACCCAGTACTTC.

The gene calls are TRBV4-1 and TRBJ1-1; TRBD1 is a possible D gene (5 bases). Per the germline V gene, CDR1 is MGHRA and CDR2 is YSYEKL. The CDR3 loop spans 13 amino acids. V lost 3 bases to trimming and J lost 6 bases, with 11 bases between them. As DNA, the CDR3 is TGCGCCAGCAGCCAGACCAGGGTGTCTGAAGCTTTCTTT. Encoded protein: CASSQTRVSEAFF.

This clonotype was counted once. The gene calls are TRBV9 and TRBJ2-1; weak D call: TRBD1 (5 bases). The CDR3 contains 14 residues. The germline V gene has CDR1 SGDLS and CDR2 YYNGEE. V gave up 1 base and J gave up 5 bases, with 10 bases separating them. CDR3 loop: CASSVQGRDNEQFF. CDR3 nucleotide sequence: TGTGCCAGCAGCGTACAGGGTAGGGACAATGAGCAGTTCTTC.

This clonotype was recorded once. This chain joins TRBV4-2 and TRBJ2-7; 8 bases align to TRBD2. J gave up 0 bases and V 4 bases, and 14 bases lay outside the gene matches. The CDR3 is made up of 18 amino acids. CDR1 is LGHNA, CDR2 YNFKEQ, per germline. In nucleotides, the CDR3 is TGTGCCAGCAGCCTCGGGGGGGCGGGGGGCTTAACCTCCTACGAGCAGTACTTC. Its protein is CASSLGGAGGLTSYEQYF.

CDR3 DNA sequence: TGTGCCAGCAGGGAAGGGGACGGGACTGAAGCTTTCTTT. Residues: CASREGDGTEAFF. V gene TRBV12-3 or TRBV12-4 combines with J gene TRBJ1-1; tentative D call: TRBD1 (5 bases). V lost 6 bases, J lost 5 bases, and 13 bases lay in between. The CDR3 has 13 amino acids.

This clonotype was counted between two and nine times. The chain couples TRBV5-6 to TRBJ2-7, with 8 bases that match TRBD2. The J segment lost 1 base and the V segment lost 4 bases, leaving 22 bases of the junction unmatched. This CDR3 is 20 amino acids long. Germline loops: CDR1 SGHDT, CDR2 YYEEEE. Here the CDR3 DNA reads TGTGCCAGCAGCCCGGAGGCCGGGGGTTGGACTAGCCTAACTTCCTACGAGCAGTACTTC. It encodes CASSPEAGGWTSLTSYEQYF.

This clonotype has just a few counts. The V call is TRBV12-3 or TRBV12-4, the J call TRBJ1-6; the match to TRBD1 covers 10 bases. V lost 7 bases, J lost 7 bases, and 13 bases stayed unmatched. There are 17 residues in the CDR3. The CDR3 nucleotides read TGTGCCAGCACGGTTTCCGGGACAGGGGCGCTCAATTCACCCCTCCACTTT. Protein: CASTVSGTGALNSPLHF.

The DNA for the CDR3 is TGTGCCAGCAGATTAACAGGGGCTAACTATGGCTACACCTTC. Protein product: CASRLTGANYGYTF. The chain joins TRBV6-5 to TRBJ1-2, with TRBD1 matching over 7 bases. Losses at the gene ends were 6 bases for V and 0 bases for J; bases not matched to a gene: 4. The CDR3 runs 14 residues. Germline lookup yields CDR1 MNHEY and CDR2 SVGAGI.

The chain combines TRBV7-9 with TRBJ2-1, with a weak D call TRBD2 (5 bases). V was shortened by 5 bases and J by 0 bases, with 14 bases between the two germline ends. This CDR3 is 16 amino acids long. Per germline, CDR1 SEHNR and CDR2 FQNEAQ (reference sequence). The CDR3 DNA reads TGTGCCAGCAGCCTCCCGGGTAGCGACTCCTACAATGAGCAGTTCTTC. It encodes CASSLPGSDSYNEQFF.

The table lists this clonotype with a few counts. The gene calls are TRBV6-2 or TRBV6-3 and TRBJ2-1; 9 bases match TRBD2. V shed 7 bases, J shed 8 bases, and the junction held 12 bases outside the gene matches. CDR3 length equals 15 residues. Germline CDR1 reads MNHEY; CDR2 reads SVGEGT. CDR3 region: CASKQTGTSLHEQFF. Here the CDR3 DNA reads TGTGCCAGCAAACAGACCGGGACTAGCTTGCATGAGCAGTTCTTC.

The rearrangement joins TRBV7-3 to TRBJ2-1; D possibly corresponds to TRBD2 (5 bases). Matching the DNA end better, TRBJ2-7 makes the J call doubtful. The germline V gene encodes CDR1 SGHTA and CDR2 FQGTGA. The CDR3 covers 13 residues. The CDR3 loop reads CASSNSVYNEQYF. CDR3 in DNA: TGTGCCAGCAGCAATAGCGTCTACAATGAGCAGTACTTC.

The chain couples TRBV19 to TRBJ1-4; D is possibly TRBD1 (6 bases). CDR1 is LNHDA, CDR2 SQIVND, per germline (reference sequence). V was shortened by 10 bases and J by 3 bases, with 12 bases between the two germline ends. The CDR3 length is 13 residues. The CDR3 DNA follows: TGTGCCACCGCAGGGGCGGCTAATGAAAAACTGTTTTTT. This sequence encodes CATAGAANEKLFF.

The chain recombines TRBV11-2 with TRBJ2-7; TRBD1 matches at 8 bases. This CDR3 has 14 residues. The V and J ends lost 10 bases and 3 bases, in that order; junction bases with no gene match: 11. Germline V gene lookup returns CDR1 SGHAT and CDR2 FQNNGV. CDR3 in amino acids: CATGGRTGLYEQYF. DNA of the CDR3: TGTGCCACCGGAGGACGGACAGGGCTCTACGAGCAGTACTTC. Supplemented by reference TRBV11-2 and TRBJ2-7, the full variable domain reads EAGVAQSPRYKIIEKRQSVAFWCNPISGHATLYWYQQILGQGPKLLIQFQNNGVVDDSQLPKDRFSAERLKGVDSTLKIQPAKLEDSAVYLCATGGRTGLYEQYFGPGTRLTVT.

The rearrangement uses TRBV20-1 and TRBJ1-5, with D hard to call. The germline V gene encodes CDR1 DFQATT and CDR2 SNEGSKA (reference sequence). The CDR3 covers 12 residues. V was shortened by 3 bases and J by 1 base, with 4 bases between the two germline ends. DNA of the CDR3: TGCAGTGCTAGTGAGAGCAATCAGCCCCAGCATTTT. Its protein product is CSASESNQPQHF.

CDR3 residues: CASTRTGAGQLHEQYF. The CDR3 DNA is TGTGCCAGCACCAGGACTGGGGCGGGACAGCTTCACGAGCAGTACTTC. The V and J genes are TRBV6-1 and TRBJ2-7, with D perhaps TRBD1 (7 bases). The germline V gene has CDR1 MNHNS and CDR2 SASEGT. V dropped 7 bases and J dropped 5 bases, with 24 bases sitting between them. The CDR3 spans 16 residues.

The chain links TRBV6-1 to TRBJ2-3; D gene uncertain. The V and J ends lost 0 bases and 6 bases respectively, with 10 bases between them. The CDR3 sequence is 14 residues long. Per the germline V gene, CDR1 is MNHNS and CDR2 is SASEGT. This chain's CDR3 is CASSEASIADTQYF. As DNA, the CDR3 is TGTGCCAGCAGTGAAGCTAGTATTGCTGATACGCAGTATTTT.

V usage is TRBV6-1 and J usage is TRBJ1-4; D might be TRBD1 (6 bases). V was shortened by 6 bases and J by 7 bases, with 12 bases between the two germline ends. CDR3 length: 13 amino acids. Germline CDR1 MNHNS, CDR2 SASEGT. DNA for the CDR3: TGTGCCAGCAGGGCACAGGGTGGTGAAAAACTGTTTTTT. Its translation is CASRAQGGEKLFF.